Here is one T cell receptor (beta chain) with its context. The data are from a study of cytomegalovirus exposure and HLA in healthy donors. Researchers ran the PCR with 60 Vbeta and 13 Jbeta primers. TCRdb's copy holds only in-frame clones and misses some; the assay was immunoSEQ multiplex PCR. The profile shows 150,000 to 200,000 clones, about three quarters of them singletons. Sequencing used PBMCs. The origin of this receptor is a woman younger than 45 in good health and CMV-seronegative.

The CDR3 loop reads CASSSTSGGVSAKTQYF. CDR3 nucleotide sequence: TGTGCCAGCTCATCGACTAGCGGGGGGGTCTCGGCAAAGACCCAGTACTTC. The rearrangement joins TRBV18 to TRBJ2-5; the match to TRBD2 covers 14 bases. This CDR3 is 17 amino acids long. Germline assignment: CDR1 KGHSH and CDR2 LQKENI. The trim removed 5 bases at V and 6 bases at J, leaving 11 bases unmatched.